Listed below are T cell receptor beta chains from one sample, sequenced in a study of cytomegalovirus exposure and HLA in healthy donors. Sequenced by immunoSEQ multiplex PCR; TCRdb stores in-frame clones only, minus some. Counted here are under 150,000 clones, approximately 82% occurring once; the ten biggest clones make up less than 1.5%. The sample comprised PBMCs. Receptors were obtained from a man aged 25 to 40 in good health and CMV-seropositive. The CDR3 runs from the conserved cysteine through the conserved F or W. D genes are given only for firm matches. Not all rows give a size; the values are once, few, many and, for expanded clones, a class.

once	TRBV4-1	TRBD2	TRBJ2-7	CASSQGGLAGMPYEQYF	TGCGCCAGCAGCCAAGGGGGACTAGCGGGAATGCCCTACGAGCAGTACTTC
-	TRBV19	TRBD1	TRBJ2-7	CASSNVGQGITEQYF	TGTGCCAGTAGTAATGTTGGACAGGGGATCACCGAGCAGTACTTC
-	TRBV4-1	-	TRBJ1-1	CASSQGGQGSAFF	TGCGCCAGCAGCCAAGGGGGGCAGGGGTCAGCTTTCTTT
few	TRBV19	TRBD1	TRBJ1-5	CASSFRDRDDQPQHF	TGTGCCAGTAGTTTCCGGGACAGGGATGACCAGCCCCAGCATTTT
-	TRBV30	TRBD1	TRBJ1-6	CAWAGTGNSPLHF	TGTGCCTGGGCCGGGACAGGCAATTCACCCCTCCACTTT
-	TRBV7-9	-	TRBJ2-4	CSSSSTGLKNIQYF	TGTTCCAGCAGCTCTACAGGGCTCAAAAACATTCAGTACTTC
-	TRBV11-3	TRBD1	TRBJ2-7	CASSSDRDDEQYF	TGTGCCAGCAGCTCCGACAGGGACGACGAGCAGTACTTC
-	TRBV30	TRBD1	TRBJ2-1	CAWSVGGPSGEQFF	TGTGCCTGGAGTGTAGGGGGCCCCTCCGGTGAGCAGTTCTTC
once	TRBV7-9	-	TRBJ1-1	CASSLAQNTEAFF	TGTGCCAGCAGCTTGGCCCAGAACACTGAAGCTTTCTTT
-	TRBV2	-	TRBJ1-5	CASSADRNNQPQHF	TGTGCCAGCAGCGCCGACAGAAACAATCAGCCCCAGCATTTT
-	TRBV7-9	TRBD1	TRBJ1-1	CASSLTMSGTENTEAFF	TGTGCCAGCAGCTTAACGATGTCCGGGACAGAGAACACTGAAGCTTTCTTT
-	TRBV6-1	TRBD1	TRBJ1-1	CASRWDSSNTEAFF	TGTGCCAGCAGGTGGGACAGTTCGAACACTGAAGCTTTCTTT
-	TRBV5-1	-	TRBJ1-3	CASKELSGRSSGNTIYF	TGCGCCAGCAAGGAGTTGAGCGGGAGATCCTCTGGAAACACCATATATTTT
few	TRBV5-5	TRBD2	TRBJ2-1	CASGIAGGRAYNEQFF	TGTGCCAGCGGAATAGCGGGAGGGCGGGCCTACAATGAGCAGTTCTTC
-	TRBV9	TRBD1	TRBJ2-2	CASSVPPTGTAGELFF	TGTGCCAGCAGCGTCCCCCCGACAGGGACGGCCGGGGAGCTGTTTTTT
-	TRBV28	TRBD2	TRBJ2-2	CASASGGANTGELFF	TGTGCCAGCGCTAGCGGGGGTGCGAACACCGGGGAGCTGTTTTTT
-	TRBV14	-	TRBJ2-7	CASSNTGLEQYF	TGTGCCAGCAGCAATACAGGGCTCGAGCAGTACTTC
-	TRBV9	-	TRBJ2-5	CASSVDPLPGETQYF	TGTGCCAGCAGCGTAGATCCCCTTCCCGGGGAGACCCAGTACTTC
-	TRBV5-1	TRBD1	TRBJ2-7	CASSVGDSAYEQYF	TGCGCCAGCAGCGTTGGGGACAGTGCCTACGAGCAGTACTTC
-	TRBV27	-	TRBJ2-2	CASSLNGVGELFF	TGTGCCAGCAGTTTAAACGGGGTCGGGGAGCTGTTTTTT
-	TRBV7-6	-	TRBJ2-1	CASSLAQSGVGNEQFF	TGTGCCAGCAGCTTAGCGCAGTCCGGGGTGGGCAATGAGCAGTTCTTC
-	TRBV27	TRBD1	TRBJ1-5	CASSLRQGIQPQHF	TGTGCCAGCAGTTTAAGACAGGGAATTCAGCCCCAGCATTTT
-	TRBV12-5	-	TRBJ2-7	CASGSGVGLHHEQYF	TGTGCTAGTGGTTCGGGGGTCGGGCTGCACCACGAGCAGTACTTC
-	TRBV6-5	TRBD2	TRBJ2-3	CASSYGGGRTDTQYF	TGTGCCAGCAGTTACGGGGGGGGAAGGACAGATACGCAGTATTTT
-	TRBV5-1	TRBD1	TRBJ1-2	CASSPGQGAQGYTF	TGCGCCAGCAGTCCCGGACAGGGGGCGCAAGGCTACACCTTC
-	TRBV2	-	TRBJ2-1	CASSEGLDNEQFF	TGTGCCAGCAGTGAAGGACTCGACAATGAGCAGTTCTTC
-	TRBV5-6	-	TRBJ2-3	CASSLKSGTDTQYF	TGTGCCAGCAGCTTGAAGTCAGGAACAGATACGCAGTATTTT
-	TRBV5-4	-	TRBJ2-7	CASSLRTAGEQYF	TGTGCCAGCAGCCTAAGGACCGCAGGGGAGCAGTACTTC
-	TRBV6-5	TRBD2	TRBJ2-1	CASSYGPGGNNEQFF	TGTGCCAGCAGTTACGGGCCGGGGGGTAACAATGAGCAGTTCTTC
-	TRBV28	TRBD1	TRBJ1-2	CASSTAPTGNGYTF	TGTGCCAGCAGTACCGCCCCGACAGGGAATGGCTACACCTTC
-	TRBV18	-	TRBJ2-5	CASSPTEETQYF	TGTGCCAGCTCACCAACGGAAGAGACCCAGTACTTC
-	TRBV27	TRBD2	TRBJ2-2	CASSLGGTSGTGELFF	TGTGCCAGCAGTTTGGGGGGGACTAGCGGGACCGGGGAGCTGTTTTTT
-	TRBV5-4	-	TRBJ1-1	CASSLVGGAAFF	TGTGCCAGCAGCTTGGTTGGGGGGGCCGCTTTCTTT
once	TRBV7-8	-	TRBJ1-3	CASSLGQGSGNTIYF	TGTGCCAGCAGCTTAGGGCAGGGGAGTGGAAACACCATATATTTT
-	TRBV5-5	TRBD1	TRBJ2-1	CASSFYGQGDYNEQFF	TGTGCCAGCAGCTTTTACGGACAGGGAGATTACAATGAGCAGTTCTTC
few	TRBV5-6	-	TRBJ1-1	CASTDGRTEAFF	TGTGCCAGTACCGACGGGAGAACTGAAGCTTTCTTT
-	TRBV6-5	-	TRBJ1-5	CASSLDYSNQPQHF	TGTGCCAGCAGTCTAGATTATAGCAATCAGCCCCAGCATTTT
-	TRBV29-1	-	TRBJ2-2	CSALPLPGTGELFF	TGCAGCGCCCTCCCCTTGCCGGGCACCGGGGAGCTGTTTTTT
-	TRBV19	-	TRBJ2-7	CASATGKAWAEQYF	TGTGCCAGTGCTACAGGGAAAGCTTGGGCCGAGCAGTACTTC
few	TRBV10-3	-	TRBJ1-1	CAISTTGNTEAFF	TGTGCCATCAGTACCACAGGGAACACTGAAGCTTTCTTT
-	TRBV28	TRBD1	TRBJ1-2	CASSLPRRDSYGYTF	TGTGCCAGCAGTTTACCGCGCCGGGACAGCTATGGCTACACCTTC
-	TRBV5-1	TRBD1	TRBJ2-7	CASRRDSLYEQYF	TGCGCCAGCAGACGGGACAGCCTCTACGAGCAGTACTTC
-	TRBV6-6	-	TRBJ2-1	CASSYATYNEQFF	TGTGCCAGCAGTTACGCTACCTACAATGAGCAGTTCTTC
-	TRBV28	-	TRBJ2-3	CASSSIADTQYF	TGTGCCAGCAGTTCCATAGCAGATACGCAGTATTTT
-	TRBV6-5	-	TRBJ1-1	CAASGHFMNTEAFF	TGTGCCGCCTCGGGTCACTTCATGAACACTGAAGCTTTCTTT
-	TRBV4-1	TRBD2	TRBJ2-1	CASSLYTGGPGNEQFF	TGCGCCAGCAGCCTTTATACGGGAGGGCCAGGGAATGAGCAGTTCTTC
-	TRBV9	TRBD1	TRBJ2-1	CASSVDGGQGMGEQFF	TGTGCCAGCAGCGTAGATGGGGGACAGGGTATGGGGGAGCAGTTCTTC
-	TRBV6-1	-	TRBJ2-7	CASTGVYEQYF	TGTGCCAGCACAGGGGTCTACGAGCAGTACTTC
-	TRBV19	TRBD1	TRBJ2-3	CASRRTGNTDTQYF	TGTGCCAGTAGACGGACAGGGAACACAGATACGCAGTATTTT
-	TRBV11-2	-	TRBJ2-1	CASSLGGKKFF	TGTGCCAGCAGCTTAGGCGGGAAGAAGTTCTTC
once	TRBV7-9	TRBD1	TRBJ2-7	CASSNEDRGTYEQYF	TGTGCCAGCAGCAACGAGGACAGGGGAACCTACGAGCAGTACTTC
-	TRBV7-9	TRBD2	TRBJ2-5	CASSLDRTGLAGETQYF	TGTGCCAGCAGCTTAGATCGAACCGGACTAGCGGGGGAGACCCAGTACTTC
once	TRBV11-2	-	TRBJ1-4	CASSLVGGGLNEKLFF	TGTGCCAGCAGCTTAGTAGGTGGAGGCCTGAATGAAAAACTGTTTTTT
-	TRBV7-2	-	TRBJ2-2	CASSLAVGELFF	TGTGCCAGCAGCTTAGCCGTAGGGGAGCTGTTTTTT
-	TRBV7-2	-	TRBJ1-5	CASSLAKHQPQHF	TGTGCCAGCAGCTTAGCGAAGCATCAGCCCCAGCATTTT
-	TRBV14	-	TRBJ1-6	CASSKVASEIHF	TGTGCCAGCAGCAAGGTAGCTTCTGAGATTCACTTT